This entry lists 30 T cell receptor beta chains sequenced from one sample in a study of control samples from healthy donors and cancer patients (dated by TCRdb to 2019 to 2021). The library came from the immunoSEQ multiplex PCR assay. In TCRdb, the immuneACCESS table is reduced to in-frame sequences with V and J assigned. These tables do not hold every clone; where another copy was compared, an unresolved V gene accounts for under half, and the others remain unexplained. The sample table contains some 130,000 clones; only one count was recorded for about 93% of them. The leading ten clones occupy roughly 2.6% of the sample. The sample comprised blood. The receptors originated from a man aged 35-49 years in good health.

This chain uses TRBV28 with TRBJ2-7; tentatively, D is TRBD2 (5 bases). Per the germline V gene, CDR1 is MDHEN and CDR2 is SYDVKM. This CDR3 has 15 amino acids. V was pared by 2 bases and J by 3 bases, with 14 bases between. The CDR3 coding sequence is TGTGCCAGCAGTTTAGTCGCTTCAGCGGTCTACGAGCAGTACTTC. It translates to CASSLVASAVYEQYF. Full variable domain (outside the CDR3, taken from reference TRBV28 and TRBJ2-7): DVKVTQSSRYLVKRTGEKVFLECVQDMDHENMFWYRQDPGLGLRLIYFSYDVKMKEKGDIPEGYSVSREKKERFSLILESASTNQTSMYLCASSLVASAVYEQYFGPGTRLTVT.

The V and J genes are TRBV7-9 and TRBJ2-2; no reliable D call. The CDR3 contains 13 residues. Germline V gives CDR1 SEHNR, CDR2 FQNEAQ (reference sequence). The germline V and J ends were trimmed by 5 bases and 6 bases, with 10 bases remaining between them. The CDR3 coding sequence is TGTGCCAGCAGCCTCCCCGGGTCCGGGGAGCTGTTTTTT. It is translated as CASSLPGSGELFF.

Only one count was recorded for this clone. The chain joins TRBV7-9 to TRBJ1-1; D possibly corresponds to TRBD1 (5 bases). CDR3 length: 15 amino acids. From germline, CDR1 is SEHNR and CDR2 FQNEAQ (reference sequence). The V end lost 5 bases, the J end lost 3 bases, and 16 bases lay between the germline ends. CDR3 protein: CASSPPRQGYTEAFF. The CDR3 DNA follows: TGTGCCAGCAGCCCCCCTCGCCAGGGTTACACTGAAGCTTTCTTT.

This chain joins TRBV3-1 (or the pseudogene TRBV3-2) and TRBJ2-3; D ambiguous. This CDR3 spans 15 amino acids. The germline V gene encodes CDR1 LGHDT and CDR2 YNNKEL (reference sequence). Trimming cost V 4 bases and J 3 bases, with 14 bases left between them. The CDR3 loop reads CASSPEVRPTDTQYF. The DNA for the CDR3 is TGTGCCAGCAGCCCTGAGGTAAGGCCAACAGATACGCAGTATTTT.

This clone has only a few counts. The V call is TRBV7-2, the J call TRBJ1-5; the D gene is possibly TRBD1 (5 bases). V dropped 5 bases and J dropped 5 bases, with 16 bases sitting between them. This CDR3 has 15 residues. CDR1 and CDR2 from the germline V gene are SGHTA and FQGNSA. Written as DNA, the CDR3 is TGTGCCAGCAGCCCAGAGGGGCAGCCCCATCAGCCCCAGCATTTT. Its translation: CASSPEGQPHQPQHF.

V and J are TRBV11-2 and TRBJ1-4, with D maybe TRBD1 (5 bases). CDR1 and CDR2 from the germline V gene are SGHAT and FQNNGV. The V gene lost 3 bases and the J gene lost 6 bases, with 14 bases spanning the gap. The CDR3 runs to 15 residues. The CDR3 loop reads CASSLYPGGYEKLFF. In nucleotides, the CDR3 is TGTGCCAGCAGCTTGTATCCGGGGGGGTATGAAAAACTGTTTTTT.

This sequence joins TRBV28 and TRBJ1-6, with D unresolved. The V gene's germline CDR1 is MDHEN and CDR2 SYDVKM. V was pared by 6 bases and J by 12 bases, with 15 bases between. The CDR3 contains 13 residues. The CDR3 DNA is TGTGCCAGCAGCCTCACCCACGTTAGACCCCTCCACTTT. Amino acid sequence: CASSLTHVRPLHF. Filled out from reference TRBV28 and TRBJ1-6, the complete variable domain reads DVKVTQSSRYLVKRTGEKVFLECVQDMDHENMFWYRQDPGLGLRLIYFSYDVKMKEKGDIPEGYSVSREKKERFSLILESASTNQTSMYLCASSLTHVRPLHFGNGTRLTVT.

CDR3 coding DNA: TGTGCCAGCAGCCCAGGGGCTAGCGGGGAACAAGAGACCCAGTACTTC. Translating it yields CASSPGASGEQETQYF. This chain uses TRBV11-2 with TRBJ2-5, with 9 bases that match TRBD2. The CDR3 length is 16 residues. After removal of 5 bases from V and 2 bases from J, the junction contained 9 bases not matched to a gene. Germline CDR1 and CDR2: SGHAT and FQNNGV.

This chain joins TRBV10-3 and TRBJ1-2; 7 nucleotides match TRBD1. The CDR3 runs 15 residues. The germline V gene encodes CDR1 ENHRY and CDR2 SYGVKD. The V segment lost 0 bases and the J segment 5 bases; nucleotides outside the gene matches: 6. CDR3 protein: CAISESGGQPYGYTF. CDR3 nucleotide sequence: TGTGCCATCAGTGAGTCGGGGGGACAGCCATATGGCTACACCTTC.

The rearrangement joins TRBV5-6 to TRBJ2-7; no firm D call. The V end was cut by 1 base, the J end by 3 bases, with 11 bases between. The CDR3 runs to 14 residues. Germline V gene lookup returns CDR1 SGHDT and CDR2 YYEEEE. CDR3 bases: TGTGCCAGCAGCTTGTGGCAGCCCATCTACGAGCAGTACTTC. Encoded protein: CASSLWQPIYEQYF.

This chain connects TRBV7-3 to TRBJ2-5, with D uncertain. Germline values: CDR1 SGHTA, CDR2 FQGTGA. The CDR3 is 13 amino acids. Trimming left V 3 bases short and J 0 bases short, with 5 bases between. CDR3 sequence: CASSFPNQETQYF. The CDR3 nucleotides read TGTGCCAGCAGCTTCCCCAACCAAGAGACCCAGTACTTC.

This chain joins TRBV28 and TRBJ1-2; 11 bases are a match to TRBD1. V dropped 5 bases and J dropped 9; count of bases not matched to a gene: 11. CDR1 is MDHEN, CDR2 SYDVKM, per germline. The CDR3 spans 15 residues. CDR3 residues: CASSPTDRGPLSYTF. CDR3 coding DNA: TGTGCCAGCAGTCCCACGGACAGGGGGCCCTTGAGCTACACCTTC.

The gene calls are TRBV30 and TRBJ2-5; maybe TRBD2 (5 bases). The CDR3 sequence is 13 residues long. Germline V gives CDR1 GTSNPN, CDR2 SVGIG (reference sequence). CDR3 bases: TGTGCTGCGACTAAGTCCCTCCAAGAGACCCAGTACTTC. Translating gives CAATKSLQETQYF. The full variable domain, with the rest looked up from reference TRBV30 and TRBJ2-5, is SQTIHQWPATLVQPVGSPLSLECTVEGTSNPNLYWYRQAAGRGLQLLFYSVGIGQISSEVPQNLSASRPQDRQFILSSKKLLLSDSGFYLCAATKSLQETQYFGPGTRLLVL.

This clone showed up just a few times. The V call is TRBV2, the J call TRBJ2-7; perhaps TRBD2 as D (5 bases). Trimming removed 7 bases from V and 2 bases from J, with 15 bases in between. Germline values: CDR1 SNHLY, CDR2 FYNNEI. The CDR3 is 14 amino acids. CDR3 sequence reads: CASTRTGTTYEQYF. The CDR3 bases are TGTGCCAGCACACGGACGGGAACCACCTACGAGCAGTACTTC.

The V gene is TRBV7-9, the J gene TRBJ1-1; D is unresolved. Germline assignment: CDR1 SEHNR and CDR2 FQNEAQ (reference sequence). The CDR3 has 16 amino acids. V was shortened by 4 bases and J by 2 bases, with 17 bases between the two germline ends. The CDR3 DNA reads as TGTGCCAGCAGCTCAAGGACGGGCTCGGGAAACACTGAAGCTTTCTTT. Its translation is CASSSRTGSGNTEAFF.

The CDR3: CASRDRELNNSPLHF. The CDR3 DNA sequence: TGTGCCAGTAGGGATCGAGAACTGAATAATTCACCCCTCCACTTT. The rearrangement links TRBV19 to TRBJ1-6; D not resolved. The CDR3 totals 15 residues. V was shortened by 6 bases and J by 5 bases, with 14 bases between the two germline ends. The germline V gene has CDR1 LNHDA and CDR2 SQIVND (reference sequence).

This chain connects TRBV29-1 to TRBJ1-4, with 7 bases lining up with TRBD1. The CDR3 length is 12 residues. Germline V CDR1 and CDR2: SQVTM, ANQGSEA. V lost 4 bases and J lost 7; bases outside the gene matches: 3. This chain's CDR3 is CSVGGGGEKLFF. CDR3 bases: TGCAGCGTTGGAGGGGGCGGTGAAAAACTGTTTTTT.

The chain is built from TRBV7-9 and TRBJ1-6, with D hard to call. Trimming left V 1 base short and J 11 bases short, with 6 bases between. Germline V gene sequence: CDR1 SEHNR, CDR2 FQNEAQ (reference sequence). CDR3 length equals 12 residues. CDR3 sequence: CASSLEPAPLHF. The CDR3 coding sequence is TGTGCCAGCAGCTTAGAGCCCGCACCCCTCCACTTT.

The chain joins TRBV19 to TRBJ2-2, with TRBD2 identical over 11 bases. Looked up from germline, CDR1 is LNHDA and CDR2 is SQIVND (reference sequence). The V gene end was trimmed by 6 bases and the J gene end by 5 bases; junction bases not matched to a gene: 8. The CDR3 extends over 16 amino acids. CDR3 loop: CASSLLAGGTTGELFF. In nucleotides, the CDR3 is TGTGCCAGTAGCCTTCTAGCGGGGGGCACAACCGGGGAGCTGTTTTTT.

The rearrangement uses TRBV5-1 and TRBJ1-2; D gene uncertain. The V gene's germline CDR1 is SGHRS and CDR2 YFSETQ. Trimming removed 5 bases at V and 6 bases at J, with 11 bases between. The CDR3 spans 12 residues. CDR3 nucleotide sequence: TGCGCCAGCAGACAAGACTCGGATGGCTACACCTTC. It is translated as CASRQDSDGYTF.

This chain joins TRBV4-1 and TRBJ2-3, with a tentative D call TRBD1 (6 bases). The CDR3 contains 15 residues. With 0 bases removed from V and 5 bases from J, the gap between germline ends came to 12 bases. CDR1 MGHRA and CDR2 YSYEKL come from the germline V gene. CDR3 sequence reads: CASSQDWTAGDTQYF. In nucleotides, the CDR3 is TGCGCCAGCAGCCAAGATTGGACAGCTGGAGATACGCAGTATTTT.

The gene calls are TRBV5-8 and TRBJ2-5; no clear D gene. In germline, CDR1 is SGHTS, CDR2 YDEGEE. CDR3 size: 14 residues. Trimming shortened V by 0 bases and J by 2 bases, and 8 bases separated the two germline ends. The CDR3 reads CASSLGRTQETQYF. CDR3 bases: TGTGCCAGCAGCTTGGGGCGGACGCAAGAGACCCAGTACTTC.

This sequence joins TRBV21-1 and TRBJ1-5; the tabulated D call, TRBD1, remains unverified against the DNA. TRBV21-1 represents a pseudogene. This CDR3 is built from 13 residues. In nucleotides, the CDR3 is TGTGCCAGCAATGGACAGAGCAATCAGCCCCAGCATTTT. Encoded protein: CASNGQSNQPQHF.

The V call is TRBV5-1, the J call TRBJ2-7; TRBD1 or TRBD2 may be the D gene (5 bases each). Per germline, CDR1 SGHRS and CDR2 YFSETQ. V was clipped by 4 bases and J by 4 bases, with 18 bases between them. The CDR3 consists of 15 residues. CDR3 DNA sequence: TGCGCCAGCAGCGCCCGACTCAACGAGGGGTACGAGCAGTACTTC. It specifies CASSARLNEGYEQYF. Variable domain in full (rest from reference TRBV5-1 and TRBJ2-7): KAGVTQTPRYLIKTRGQQVTLSCSPISGHRSVSWYQQTPGQGLQFLFEYFSETQRNKGNFPGRFSGRQFSNSRSEMNVSTLELGDSALYLCASSARLNEGYEQYFGPGTRLTVT.

The chain recombines TRBV28 with TRBJ1-1, with a tentative D call TRBD1 (5 bases). From germline, CDR1 is MDHEN and CDR2 SYDVKM. This CDR3 spans 11 amino acids. The V and J ends lost 5 bases and 9 bases respectively, with 10 bases between them. CDR3 DNA: TGTGCCAGCAGTGGGGGGGTCCAAGCTTTCTTT. The encoded protein is CASSGGVQAFF.

The chain carries TRBV11-2 and TRBJ2-2; tentatively, D is TRBD1 (6 bases). The CDR3 runs 15 residues. Trimming left V 5 bases short and J 5 bases short, with 15 bases between. Per the germline V gene, CDR1 is SGHAT and CDR2 is FQNNGV. CDR3 coding DNA: TGTGCCAGCAGCAACAAGGGGCAGGGGACCGGGGAGCTGTTTTTT. This translates into CASSNKGQGTGELFF.

The chain employs TRBV9 and TRBJ2-1; 7 positions match TRBD2. The CDR3 spans 16 residues. J was trimmed by 1 base and V by 4 bases; bases with no gene match: 8. Looked up from germline, CDR1 is SGDLS and CDR2 is YYNGEE. CDR3 in DNA: TGTGCCAGCAGCTCGGGAGCGGGGCTGTCCTACAATGAGCAGTTCTTC. Its translation is CASSSGAGLSYNEQFF.

As to this clone: At one of its ends the junction is not consistent with the germline gene, which may arise from a read error. The rearrangement uses TRBV18 and TRBJ1-2, with D tentatively TRBD1 (6 bases). This CDR3 has 11 amino acids. Germline V gives CDR1 KGHSH, CDR2 LQKENI. CDR3 protein: CASSPQGVYTF. CDR3 coding DNA: TGTGCCAGCTCTCCACAGGGTGTCTACACCTTC.

V usage is TRBV2 and J usage is TRBJ2-1; D gene ambiguous. The CDR3 sequence is 13 residues long. V shed 9 bases and J shed 7 bases, with 16 bases lying between them. Germline loops: CDR1 SNHLY, CDR2 FYNNEI. CDR3 DNA: TGTGCCAGAACTGACCGGGCCTCAAATGAGCAGTTCTTC. Translation gives CARTDRASNEQFF.

The chain carries TRBV5-1 and TRBJ2-2, with TRBD2 matching 7 bases. The V and J ends lost 3 bases and 6 bases, in that order; junction bases with no gene match: 8. CDR1 and CDR2 from the germline V gene are SGHRS and YFSETQ. The CDR3 is made up of 15 amino acids. The CDR3 here is CASSYPPSGAGELFF. DNA of the CDR3: TGCGCCAGCAGCTACCCCCCCAGCGGGGCCGGGGAGCTGTTTTTT. The entire variable domain, with the rest obtained from reference TRBV5-1 and TRBJ2-2, is as follows: KAGVTQTPRYLIKTRGQQVTLSCSPISGHRSVSWYQQTPGQGLQFLFEYFSETQRNKGNFPGRFSGRQFSNSRSEMNVSTLELGDSALYLCASSYPPSGAGELFFGEGSRLTVL.